The rows below give T cell receptor beta chains drawn from one sample of a study of T cell responses to AZD1222 COVID-19 vaccine. The assay was immunoSEQ multiplex PCR, and TCRdb's table has in-frame clones only and misses some. The sample consists of about 180,000 clones, around 90% of them appearing once. The starting material was peripheral blood, obtained 28 days after the second AZD1222 dose. The origin of the receptors is an adult who received the AZD1222 COVID-19 vaccine. CDR3s include the opening cysteine and the closing phenylalanine or tryptophan. A D gene is named only where the DNA matches it firmly. Where a row states a size, it is once, few, many or the class of an expanded clone; other rows omit it.

d_gene,v_gene,abundance,j_gene,CDR3aa,CDR3nt
TRBD1,TRBV6-5,few,TRBJ1-1,CASKRDREGTEAFF,TGTGCCAGCAAAAGGGACAGGGAGGGCACTGAAGCTTTCTTT
TRBD1,TRBV4-1,.,TRBJ1-5,CASSQEGTGGTSIHF,TGCGCCAGCAGCCAAGAGGGGACAGGGGGCACGTCAATCCATTTT
.,TRBV15,.,TRBJ2-3,CATSADSFTDTQYF,TGTGCCACCAGCGCGGACTCATTCACAGATACGCAGTATTTT
TRBD2,TRBV10-1,.,TRBJ2-3,CASSVSGSTNTQYF,TGCGCCAGCAGTGTCAGCGGGAGCACGAATACGCAGTATTTT
.,TRBV28,.,TRBJ1-6,CASLSPGGGNSPLHF,TGTGCCAGCCTCTCTCCCGGGGGCGGTAATTCACCCCTCCACTTT
.,TRBV4-1,.,TRBJ2-7,CASSQDRLNPYEQYF,TGCGCCAGCAGCCAAGATAGACTGAACCCCTACGAGCAGTACTTC
.,TRBV11-1,few,TRBJ1-1,CASSLSKDTEAFF,TGTGCCAGCAGCTTAAGTAAGGACACTGAAGCTTTCTTT
.,TRBV6-2/TRBV6-3,.,TRBJ2-2,CASSLGAGELFF,TGTGCCAGCAGTCTAGGGGCCGGGGAGCTGTTTTTT
TRBD1,TRBV18,.,TRBJ1-5,CASSQGASNQPQHF,TGTGCCAGCTCACAGGGGGCGAGCAATCAGCCCCAGCATTTT
TRBD1,TRBV24-1,.,TRBJ2-7,CATSVTGRSYEQYF,TGTGCCACCAGTGTGACAGGGCGCTCCTACGAGCAGTACTTC
.,TRBV7-8,.,TRBJ2-7,CASSLALKGSGSYEQYF,TGTGCCAGCAGCTTAGCGCTAAAGGGCTCTGGCTCCTACGAGCAGTACTTC
TRBD1,TRBV9,.,TRBJ2-7,CASSVAGTVDYEQYF,TGTGCCAGCAGCGTCGCCGGGACAGTCGATTACGAGCAGTACTTC
.,TRBV30,.,TRBJ2-2,CAWTKGSHTGELFF,TGTGCCTGGACAAAGGGCTCCCACACCGGGGAGCTGTTTTTT
TRBD1,TRBV18,.,TRBJ2-7,CASSPGTGTYEQYF,TGTGCCAGCTCACCCGGGACAGGGACCTACGAGCAGTACTTC
.,TRBV9,.,TRBJ1-5,CASSVTGDQPQHF,TGTGCCAGCAGCGTAACCGGCGATCAGCCCCAGCATTTT
.,TRBV5-1,.,TRBJ1-2,CASSLVQGWGYTF,TGCGCCAGCAGCTTGGTGCAGGGTTGGGGCTACACCTTC
.,TRBV12-3/TRBV12-4,.,TRBJ2-1,CASSSAYNEQFF,TGTGCCAGCAGCTCGGCCTACAATGAGCAGTTCTTC
TRBD1,TRBV4-1,.,TRBJ1-5,CASSQRTGVGQPQHF,TGCGCCAGCAGCCAGAGGACAGGGGTGGGTCAGCCCCAGCATTTT
TRBD1,TRBV19,.,TRBJ2-2,CASSPGTAGELFF,TGTGCCAGTAGTCCGGGGACAGCCGGGGAGCTGTTTTTT
TRBD1,TRBV14,.,TRBJ2-7,CASSRLLTGDGEQYF,TGTGCCAGCAGCCGCCTCTTGACAGGGGACGGCGAGCAGTACTTC
TRBD1,TRBV2,.,TRBJ1-1,CASSSPGQVKAFF,TGTGCCAGCAGTTCTCCGGGACAGGTTAAAGCTTTCTTT
TRBD2,TRBV7-2,.,TRBJ2-2,CASSSPFGRGAYTGELFF,TGTGCCAGCAGCTCTCCTTTTGGGCGGGGGGCGTACACCGGGGAGCTGTTTTTT
TRBD1,TRBV5-1,.,TRBJ2-4,CASSLGDRARNIQYF,TGCGCCAGCAGCCTGGGGGACAGGGCCCGAAACATTCAGTACTTC
TRBD1,TRBV9,.,TRBJ1-4,CASSVLDRPEKLFF,TGTGCCAGCAGCGTTTTGGACAGGCCAGAAAAACTGTTTTTT
TRBD1,TRBV9,.,TRBJ1-4,CASSVGGGLREKLFF,TGTGCCAGCAGCGTAGGAGGGGGCCTTCGGGAAAAACTGTTTTTT
.,TRBV19,.,TRBJ1-6,CASSIERINSPLHF,TGTGCCAGTAGTATAGAACGGATTAATTCACCCCTCCACTTT
.,TRBV6-4,.,TRBJ1-1,CASSPVQGSQAFF,TGTGCCAGCAGTCCGGTCCAGGGAAGTCAAGCTTTCTTT
TRBD2,TRBV9,.,TRBJ2-1,CASSAHPSGGYNEQFF,TGTGCCAGCAGCGCCCACCCTAGCGGGGGTTACAATGAGCAGTTCTTC
.,TRBV5-8,.,TRBJ2-5,CASRPDLGETQYF,TGTGCCAGCAGGCCGGACCTTGGGGAGACCCAGTACTTC
.,TRBV11-3,.,TRBJ2-2,CASSPNTGELFF,TGTGCCAGCAGTCCGAACACCGGGGAGCTGTTTTTT
TRBD2,TRBV10-3,.,TRBJ2-5,CAIRQQTSGGGETQYF,TGTGCCATCAGGCAACAGACTAGCGGGGGAGGGGAGACCCAGTACTTC
.,TRBV5-4,.,TRBJ2-7,CASSLEGVRNEQYF,TGTGCCAGCAGCTTGGAGGGCGTTAGGAACGAGCAGTACTTC
.,TRBV2,.,TRBJ1-3,CASKAGRNTIYF,TGTGCCAGCAAGGCAGGTAGGAACACCATATATTTT
.,TRBV30,.,TRBJ2-7,CAWSTGFYEQYF,TGTGCCTGGAGTACAGGCTTCTACGAGCAGTACTTC
TRBD1,TRBV11-1,.,TRBJ1-1,CASSFGTGGSSEAFF,TGTGCCAGCAGCTTCGGGACAGGGGGCTCGTCTGAAGCTTTCTTT
.,TRBV12-3/TRBV12-4,.,TRBJ2-7,CASSLWTDEQYF,TGTGCCAGCAGTTTGTGGACAGACGAGCAGTACTTC
.,TRBV5-4,.,TRBJ1-2,CASSFSGQRGYTF,TGTGCCAGCAGCTTTTCAGGGCAACGGGGCTACACCTTC
TRBD1,TRBV3-1/TRBV3-2,.,TRBJ2-1,CASSLFRAGGVRNEQFF,TGTGCCAGCAGCCTTTTCAGGGCAGGGGGCGTTCGGAATGAGCAGTTCTTC